Sequencing of this T cell receptor beta chain was carried out in a study of cytomegalovirus exposure and HLA in healthy donors. Study conclusions and caveats: The classifier reportedly diagnosed cytomegalovirus status with high specificity and sensitivity. TCR beta sequences reportedly predicted most subjects' HLA-A and HLA-B alleles accurately. The study listed about 150 cytomegalovirus-associated TCR beta chains. Confirmation was obtained in vitro that a few CMV-associated chains are specific for CMV antigens.

The primer mix had 60 Vbeta and 13 Jbeta primers. TCRdb keeps only in-frame clones here, not all; method: immunoSEQ multiplex PCR. The sample records approximately 120,000 clones, about 80% being singletons. Concerning this clone: What it recognizes is unknown.

This CDR3 has 13 residues. V was pared by 7 bases and J by 4 bases, with 16 bases between. From germline, CDR1 is SQVTM and CDR2 ANQGSEA. Material: PBMCs. The TCR sequence derives from a man aged 30 to 39 in good health and CMV-seropositive. This chain uses TRBV29-1 with TRBJ2-5; D is perhaps TRBD1 (6 bases). The DNA of the CDR3 is TGCAGCGCCCGGGACACCGGACGAGAGACCCAGTACTTC. Protein sequence: CSARDTGRETQYF. Looking up the rest from reference TRBV29-1 and TRBJ2-5 gives the full variable domain: SAVISQKPSRDICQRGTSLTIQCQVDSQVTMMFWYRQQPGQSLTLIATANQGSEATYESGFVIDKFPISRPNLTFSTLTVSNMSPEDSSIYLCSARDTGRETQYFGPGTRLLVL.